The T cell receptor beta chain under discussion was sequenced for a study of breast tumors, draining lymph nodes, adjacent tissues (dated by TCRdb to about 2016). Regarding the study in general: The study compared TCR beta repertoires across tumor, adjacent nontumor tissue and axillary lymph nodes from breast cancer patients. In human breast cancer, the study set out to evaluate how tumor, surrounding tissue and draining lymph node repertoires relate to one another and whether T cells may move between these sites. Study-level results and caveats: The conclusion that tumor T cells originate in lymph nodes was presented as consistent with a hypothesis rather than as directly demonstrated. Tumor and nontumor tissue repertoires were significantly more similar in luminal-like than in basal-like breast cancer. Tumors showed preferential V and J gene usage, and their T-cell repertoire diversity fell below that of lymph nodes yet above that of nontumor tissue. A scenario in which most tumor T cells derive from the lymph node and then expand within tumor tissue was judged to be consistent with the data.

In its sample, this clonotype was seen many times. This receptor's antigen is unknown. Qualities for individual bases were not recorded, and no much larger clone is one base off. The lymph node samples were taken from the axillary draining lymph nodes of breast cancer patients. Sequencing took place on an Illumina HiSeq 2000. Multiplex PCR amplification was used to build the TCR beta chain libraries. High-throughput sequencing was used to analyze the amplified TCR beta chain products. TCRdb reprocessing: public reads trimmed at Q25 with fastp, clones called with MiXCR, in-frame beta chains kept. Every CDR3 protein is listed once, alongside the most common genes and DNA of its rows. The sample has around 170,000 distinct CDR3 sequences on record, approximately 30% of them singletons. Around 4% of the sample comes from the top ten. The sample consisted of axillary lymph node tissue. The sequence was collected from a female donor with breast cancer. Some clones in this sample may be carry-over from other donors' samples.

The DNA sequence is as follows: TGCAGTGCTCGGGTTTATGACAATGAGCAGTTCTTC. It translates to CSARVYDNEQFF. Recombination linked TRBV20-1 to TRBJ2-1; the D gene lacks a confident call. The germline V gene (reference sequence) supplies CDR1 DFQATT and CDR2 SNEGSKA. V lost 5 bases and J lost 5 bases; the stretch between them is 10 bases long. Counted from cysteine to phenylalanine, this CDR3 has 12 amino acids. Kept here is only the CDR3 DNA, which spans 36 bases and is read in frame from base 1.